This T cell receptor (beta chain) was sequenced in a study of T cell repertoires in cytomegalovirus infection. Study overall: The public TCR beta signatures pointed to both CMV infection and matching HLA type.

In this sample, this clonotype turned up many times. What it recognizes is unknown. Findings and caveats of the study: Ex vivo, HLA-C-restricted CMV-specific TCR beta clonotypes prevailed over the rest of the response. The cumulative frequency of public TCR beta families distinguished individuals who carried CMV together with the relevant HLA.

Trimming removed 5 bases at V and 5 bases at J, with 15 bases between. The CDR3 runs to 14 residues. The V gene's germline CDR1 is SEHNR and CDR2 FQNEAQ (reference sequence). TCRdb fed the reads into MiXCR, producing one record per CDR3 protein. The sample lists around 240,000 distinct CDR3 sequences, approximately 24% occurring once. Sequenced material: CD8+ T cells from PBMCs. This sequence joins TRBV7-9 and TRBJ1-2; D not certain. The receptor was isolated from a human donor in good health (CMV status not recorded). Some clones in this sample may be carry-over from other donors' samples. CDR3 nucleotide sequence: TGTGCCAGCAGCCCGCCCGGAGCCCTTTATGGCTACACCTTC. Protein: CASSPPGALYGYTF.